The clone carrying this T cell receptor (beta chain) was seen more than once but under ten times. The germline V and J ends were trimmed by 6 bases and 0 bases, with 14 bases remaining between them. The CDR3 has 15 amino acids. Germline V gives CDR1 KGHSH, CDR2 LQKENI. This sample was taken from a study of chemoradiotherapy in HPV16-positive cancers. The data were produced by immunoSEQ multiplex PCR, yet TCRdb's version contains in-frame clones alone and is incomplete. Among 550 to 850 clones, 70% to 90% were seen once, and the ten largest hold roughly 4.2%. J is TRBJ1-1 and V is TRBV18; D is perhaps TRBD1 (6 bases). The sample in question was tumor tissue, obtained from a patient who underwent chemoradiotherapy. The clonotype was recovered from a human donor with HPV-associated anogenital cancer. In DNA form, the CDR3 reads TGTGCCAGCTCTCCCGGACAGTACATGAACACTGAAGCTTTCTTT. This codes for CASSPGQYMNTEAFF.